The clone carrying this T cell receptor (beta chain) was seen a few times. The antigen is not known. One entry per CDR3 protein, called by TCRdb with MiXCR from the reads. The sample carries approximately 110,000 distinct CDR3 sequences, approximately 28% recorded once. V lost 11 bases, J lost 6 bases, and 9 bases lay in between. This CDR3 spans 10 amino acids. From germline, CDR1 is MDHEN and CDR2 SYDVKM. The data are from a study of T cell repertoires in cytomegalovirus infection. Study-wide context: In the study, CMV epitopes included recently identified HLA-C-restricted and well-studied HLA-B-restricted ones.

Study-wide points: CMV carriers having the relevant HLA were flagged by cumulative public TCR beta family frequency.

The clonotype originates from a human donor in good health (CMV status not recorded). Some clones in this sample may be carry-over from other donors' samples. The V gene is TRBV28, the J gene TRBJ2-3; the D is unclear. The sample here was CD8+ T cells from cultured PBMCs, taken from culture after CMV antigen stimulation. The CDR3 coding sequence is TGTGCCCGAAAATTCGATACGCAGTATTTT. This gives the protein CARKFDTQYF.